Below are 10 T cell receptor beta chains sequenced from a single sample in a study of blood T cell repertoires in COVID-19. Clones were sequenced by immunoSEQ multiplex PCR, and TCRdb holds only the in-frame ones, with some missing. This sample has about 120,000 clones; about 89% occur once, and the top ten carry 19%. The source material was peripheral blood. These receptors were taken from a human donor with acute or convalescent COVID-19. The donor label of this sample is uncertain.

The chain has TRBV6-2 or TRBV6-3 and TRBJ1-1; tentative D call: TRBD1 (6 bases). Deletions cut 4 bases from V and 3 bases from J, with 9 bases between. Germline CDR1 is MNHEY and CDR2 is SVGEGT. CDR3 length: 13 amino acids. The CDR3 loop reads CASSSQGHTEAFF. CDR3 nucleotide sequence: TGTGCCAGCAGTTCACAGGGACACACTGAAGCTTTCTTT.

The chain has TRBV24-1 and TRBJ1-5; TRBD1 might be the D (6 bases). This CDR3 is 16 amino acids long. Germline CDR1 KGHDR, CDR2 SFDVKD. Trimming took off 3 bases at V and 5 bases at J, with 16 bases between the two ends. CDR3 DNA: TGTGCCACCAGTGATGCGCACGGGGGGGGCGATCAGCCCCAGCATTTT. Protein product: CATSDAHGGGDQPQHF.

The chain recombines TRBV6-6 with TRBJ2-2; D is ambiguous. Germline CDR1 is MNHNY and CDR2 is SVGAGI (reference sequence). The CDR3 consists of 16 residues. The V and J ends lost 2 bases and 7 bases respectively, with 17 bases between them. CDR3 nucleotides: TGTGCCAGCAGTTACCAGCTAGTTAATCTTCTCGGGGAGCTGTTTTTT. It specifies CASSYQLVNLLGELFF.

The chain couples TRBV7-2 to TRBJ2-5; TRBD1 aligns across 7 bases. Germline lookup yields CDR1 SGHTA and CDR2 FQGNSA. The J segment lost 7 bases and the V segment lost 5 bases, leaving 7 bases of the junction unmatched. The CDR3 runs to 13 residues. The CDR3 here is CASSKDRVGTQYF. The CDR3 bases are TGTGCCAGCAGCAAAGACAGGGTTGGGACCCAGTACTTC.

This chain's CDR3 is CASSEWRRYNQPQHF. The CDR3, as DNA: TGCGCCAGCAGTGAGTGGCGGAGATACAATCAGCCCCAGCATTTT. This sequence joins TRBV10-1 and TRBJ1-5; D gene unclear. Deletions cut 1 base from V and 3 bases from J, with 10 bases between. Germline V gene lookup returns CDR1 WNHNN and CDR2 SYGVQD (reference sequence). The CDR3 length is 15 residues.

The gene calls are TRBV28 and TRBJ1-6, with no clear D. CDR1 and CDR2 from the germline V gene are MDHEN and SYDVKM. The ends were cut back, 3 bases at V and 1 base at J, with 4 bases in the middle. CDR3 length: 14 amino acids. For the CDR3, the DNA is TGTGCCAGCAGTTTTTATTCCTATAATTCACCCCTCCACTTT. Its translation: CASSFYSYNSPLHF.

The table lists this clone with a few counts. V and J are TRBV2 and TRBJ1-6, with a weak D call TRBD1 (5 bases). Germline CDR1 and CDR2: SNHLY and FYNNEI. V was clipped by 3 bases and J by 10 bases, with 13 bases between them. The CDR3 is 14 residues long. For the CDR3, the DNA is TGTGCCAGCAGTGACGAGGGGACTCTATCACCCCTCCACTTT. Its translation is CASSDEGTLSPLHF.

The chain recombines TRBV7-2 with TRBJ1-1; 7 bases fit TRBD1. Germline V gene data show CDR1 as SGHTA and CDR2 as FQGNSA. CDR3 length: 15 residues. V trimming: 4 bases; J trimming: 4 bases; junction bases outside the gene matches: 9. The CDR3 loop is CASSSHRGGVTEAFF. The CDR3, as DNA: TGTGCCAGCAGCTCTCACAGGGGTGGAGTCACTGAAGCTTTCTTT.

The chain has TRBV11-2 and TRBJ2-4, with 10 bases lining up with TRBD2. V trimming: 7 bases; J trimming: 0 bases; junction bases outside the gene matches: 9. CDR3 length: 17 residues. Germline CDR1 is SGHAT and CDR2 is FQNNGV. CDR3 amino acids: CASTTLAGALAKNIQYF. As DNA, the CDR3 is TGTGCCAGCACGACTCTAGCGGGAGCGCTAGCCAAAAACATTCAGTACTTC.

The CDR3 DNA is TGTGCCAGCAGCTTAGCTCTAGGTATTTCACCCCTCCACTTT. This sequence encodes CASSLALGISPLHF. The chain recombines TRBV7-9 with TRBJ1-6; no definite D call. V was pared by 0 bases and J by 9 bases, with 9 bases between. The length of the CDR3 is 14 residues. In germline, CDR1 is SEHNR, CDR2 FQNEAQ (reference sequence).